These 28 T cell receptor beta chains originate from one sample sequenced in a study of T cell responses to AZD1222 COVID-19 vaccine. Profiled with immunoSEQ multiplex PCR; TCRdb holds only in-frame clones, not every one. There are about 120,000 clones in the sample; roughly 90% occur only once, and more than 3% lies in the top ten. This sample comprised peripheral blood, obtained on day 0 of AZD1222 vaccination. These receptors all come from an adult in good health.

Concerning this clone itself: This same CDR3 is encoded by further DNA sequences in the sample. The CDR3 DNA reads as TGTGCCAGCAGCTTCGGCGGTAACACTGAAGCTTTCTTT. Translating gives CASSFGGNTEAFF. The V call is TRBV7-9, the J call TRBJ1-1, with D hard to call. The ends were cut back, 3 bases at V and 2 bases at J, with 7 bases in the middle. Looked up from germline, CDR1 is SEHNR and CDR2 is FQNEAQ (reference sequence). The CDR3 runs 13 residues.

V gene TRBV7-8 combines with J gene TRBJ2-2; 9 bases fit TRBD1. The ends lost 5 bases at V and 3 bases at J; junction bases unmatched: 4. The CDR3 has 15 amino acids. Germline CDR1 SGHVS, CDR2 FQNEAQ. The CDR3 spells CASSPRTGDTGELFF. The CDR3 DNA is TGTGCCAGCAGCCCCCGGACAGGGGACACCGGGGAGCTGTTTTTT.

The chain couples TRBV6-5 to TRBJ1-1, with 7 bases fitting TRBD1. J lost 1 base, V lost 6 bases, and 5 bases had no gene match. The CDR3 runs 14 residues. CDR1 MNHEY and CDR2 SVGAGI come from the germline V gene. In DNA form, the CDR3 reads TGTGCCAGCAGCCCCTGGACAGGGAACACTGAAGCTTTCTTT. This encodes CASSPWTGNTEAFF.

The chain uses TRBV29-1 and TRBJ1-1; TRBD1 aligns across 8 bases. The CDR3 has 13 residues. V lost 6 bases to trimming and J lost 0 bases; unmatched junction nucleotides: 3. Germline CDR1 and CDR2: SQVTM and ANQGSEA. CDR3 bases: TGCAGCGTACAGGGGGTTATGAACACTGAAGCTTTCTTT. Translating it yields CSVQGVMNTEAFF.

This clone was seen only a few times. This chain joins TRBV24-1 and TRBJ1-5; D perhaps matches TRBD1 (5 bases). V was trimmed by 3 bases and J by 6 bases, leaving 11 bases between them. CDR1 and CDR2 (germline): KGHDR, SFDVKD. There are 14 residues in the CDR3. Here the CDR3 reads CATSDTGQGQPQHF. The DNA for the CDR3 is TGTGCCACCAGTGATACAGGTCAGGGTCAGCCCCAGCATTTT.

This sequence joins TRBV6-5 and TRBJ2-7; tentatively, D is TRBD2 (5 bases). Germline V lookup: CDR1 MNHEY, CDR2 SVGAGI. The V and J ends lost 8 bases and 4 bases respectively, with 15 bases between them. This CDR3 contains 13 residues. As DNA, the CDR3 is TGTGCCAGCGGGAGAGGCGCGGAGTACGAGCAGTACTTC. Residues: CASGRGAEYEQYF.

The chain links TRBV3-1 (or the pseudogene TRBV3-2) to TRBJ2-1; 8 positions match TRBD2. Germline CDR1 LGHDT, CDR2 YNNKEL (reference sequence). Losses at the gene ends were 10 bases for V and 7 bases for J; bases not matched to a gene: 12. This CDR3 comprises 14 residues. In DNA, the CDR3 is TGTGCCACGGCGGGGGGATGGGATGGGAATGAGCAGTTCTTC. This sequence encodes CATAGGWDGNEQFF.

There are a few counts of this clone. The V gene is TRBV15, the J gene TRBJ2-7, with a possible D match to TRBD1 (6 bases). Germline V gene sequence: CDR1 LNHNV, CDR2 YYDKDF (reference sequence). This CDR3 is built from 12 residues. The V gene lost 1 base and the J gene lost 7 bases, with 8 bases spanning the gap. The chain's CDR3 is CATSRVQGEQYF. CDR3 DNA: TGTGCCACCAGCAGAGTCCAGGGGGAGCAGTACTTC.

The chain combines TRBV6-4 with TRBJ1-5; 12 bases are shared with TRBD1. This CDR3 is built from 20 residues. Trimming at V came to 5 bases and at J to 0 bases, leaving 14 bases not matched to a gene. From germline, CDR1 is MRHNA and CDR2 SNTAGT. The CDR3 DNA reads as TGTGCCAGCAGTCTCCACGGTGGGGACAGGGGGCCAGATAGCAATCAGCCCCAGCATTTT. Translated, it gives CASSLHGGDRGPDSNQPQHF.

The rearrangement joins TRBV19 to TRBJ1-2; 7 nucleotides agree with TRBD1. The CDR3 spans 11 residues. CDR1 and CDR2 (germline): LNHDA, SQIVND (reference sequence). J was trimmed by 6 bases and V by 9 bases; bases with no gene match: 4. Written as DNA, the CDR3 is TGTGCCAGCAGGACAGGAAATGGCTACACCTTC. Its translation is CASRTGNGYTF.

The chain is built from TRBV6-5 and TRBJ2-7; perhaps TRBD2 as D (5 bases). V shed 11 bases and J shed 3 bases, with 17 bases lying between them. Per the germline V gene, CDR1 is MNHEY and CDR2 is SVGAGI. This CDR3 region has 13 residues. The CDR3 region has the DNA TGTGCCGCGGGCCCCCTCTACGGCTACGAGCAGTACTTC. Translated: CAAGPLYGYEQYF.

CDR3 amino acids: CASSFHRQSTEAFF. The CDR3 DNA follows: TGTGCCAGTAGTTTTCACCGACAGAGTACTGAAGCTTTCTTT. The V and J genes are TRBV19 and TRBJ1-1, with D tentatively TRBD1 (5 bases). The CDR3 contains 14 residues. V was pared by 5 bases and J by 5 bases, with 15 bases between. The germline CDR1 and CDR2 sequences are LNHDA and SQIVND (reference sequence).

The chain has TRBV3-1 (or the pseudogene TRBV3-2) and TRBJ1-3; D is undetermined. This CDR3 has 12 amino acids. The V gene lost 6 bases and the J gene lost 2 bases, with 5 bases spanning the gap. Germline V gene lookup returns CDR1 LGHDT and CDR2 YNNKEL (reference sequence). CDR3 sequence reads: CASSYTGNTIYF. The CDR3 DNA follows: TGTGCCAGCAGTTATACTGGAAACACCATATATTTT.

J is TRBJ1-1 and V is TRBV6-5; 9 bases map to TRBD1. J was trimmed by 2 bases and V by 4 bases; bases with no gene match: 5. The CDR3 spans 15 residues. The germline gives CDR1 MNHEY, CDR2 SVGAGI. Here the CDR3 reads CASSSTGGGNTEAFF. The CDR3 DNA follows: TGTGCCAGCAGTTCGACAGGGGGAGGAAACACTGAAGCTTTCTTT.

Written as DNA, the CDR3 is TGTGCCAGCAGCCAAGGGTTGGGGAGCAATCAGCCCCAGCATTTT. Its translation is CASSQGLGSNQPQHF. The chain joins TRBV3-1 (or the pseudogene TRBV3-2) to TRBJ1-5; D is ambiguous. Between the trimmed V and J ends, which lost 1 base and 1 base, there was a span of 8 bases. The CDR3 is 15 amino acids. Germline lookup yields CDR1 LGHDT and CDR2 YNNKEL (reference sequence).

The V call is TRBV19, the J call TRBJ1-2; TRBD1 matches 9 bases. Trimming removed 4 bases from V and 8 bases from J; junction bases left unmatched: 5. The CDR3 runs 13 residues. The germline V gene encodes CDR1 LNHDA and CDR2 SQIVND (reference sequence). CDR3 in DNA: TGTGCCAGTAGTAGGACCGGACAGGGGGGCTACACCTTC. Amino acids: CASSRTGQGGYTF.

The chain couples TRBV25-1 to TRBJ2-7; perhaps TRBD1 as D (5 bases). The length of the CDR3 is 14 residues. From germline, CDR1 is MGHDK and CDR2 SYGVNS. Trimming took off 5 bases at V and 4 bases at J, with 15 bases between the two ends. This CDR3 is CASSSNGASYEQYF. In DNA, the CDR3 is TGTGCCAGCAGTTCAAATGGGGCGTCATACGAGCAGTACTTC.

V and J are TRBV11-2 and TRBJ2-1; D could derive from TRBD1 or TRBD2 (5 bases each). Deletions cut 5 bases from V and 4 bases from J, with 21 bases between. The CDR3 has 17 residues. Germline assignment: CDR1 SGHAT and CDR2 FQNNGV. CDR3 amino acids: CASSPYGGFRVYNEQFF. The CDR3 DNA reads TGTGCCAGCAGCCCTTATGGGGGTTTCCGGGTTTACAATGAGCAGTTCTTC. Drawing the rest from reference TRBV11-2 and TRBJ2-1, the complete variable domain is EAGVAQSPRYKIIEKRQSVAFWCNPISGHATLYWYQQILGQGPKLLIQFQNNGVVDDSQLPKDRFSAERLKGVDSTLKIQPAKLEDSAVYLCASSPYGGFRVYNEQFFGPGTRLTVL.

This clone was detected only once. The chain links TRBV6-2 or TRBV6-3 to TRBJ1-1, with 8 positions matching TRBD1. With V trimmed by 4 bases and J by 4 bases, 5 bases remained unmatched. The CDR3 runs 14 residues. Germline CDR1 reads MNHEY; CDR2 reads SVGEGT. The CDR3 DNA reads TGTGCCAGCAGTTTCCAGGGGGCAGGCACTGAAGCTTTCTTT. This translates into CASSFQGAGTEAFF.

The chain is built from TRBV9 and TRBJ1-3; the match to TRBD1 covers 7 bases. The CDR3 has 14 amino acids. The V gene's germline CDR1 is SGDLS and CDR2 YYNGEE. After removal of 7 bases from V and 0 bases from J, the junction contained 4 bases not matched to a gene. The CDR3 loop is CASGTASSGNTIYF. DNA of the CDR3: TGTGCCAGCGGGACAGCGAGCTCTGGAAACACCATATATTTT. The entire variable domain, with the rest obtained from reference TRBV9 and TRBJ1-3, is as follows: DSGVTQTPKHLITATGQRVTLRCSPRSGDLSVYWYQQSLDQGLQFLIQYYNGEERAKGNILERFSAQQFPDLHSELNLSSLELGDSALYFCASGTASSGNTIYFGEGSWLTVV.

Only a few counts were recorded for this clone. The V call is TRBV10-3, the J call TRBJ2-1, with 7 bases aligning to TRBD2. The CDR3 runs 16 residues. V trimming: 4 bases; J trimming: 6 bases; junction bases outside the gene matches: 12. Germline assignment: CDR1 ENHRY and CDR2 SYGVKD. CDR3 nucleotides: TGTGCCATCAGTGGGGGAGGGGTAACTAGTGGCAATGAGCAGTTCTTC. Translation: CAISGGGVTSGNEQFF.

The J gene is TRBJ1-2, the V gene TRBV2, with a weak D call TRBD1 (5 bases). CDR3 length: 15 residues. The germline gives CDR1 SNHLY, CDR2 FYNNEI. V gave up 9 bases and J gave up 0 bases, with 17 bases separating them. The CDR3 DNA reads TGTGCCAGTACGGCAAGCGAGACAGCTAACTATGGCTACACCTTC. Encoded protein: CASTASETANYGYTF.

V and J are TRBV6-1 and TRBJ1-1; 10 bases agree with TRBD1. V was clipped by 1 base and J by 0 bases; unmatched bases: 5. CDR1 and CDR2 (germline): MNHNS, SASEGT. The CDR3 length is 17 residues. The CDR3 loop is CASSEGRQGAMNTEAFF. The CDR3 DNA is TGTGCCAGCAGTGAAGGAAGACAGGGGGCGATGAACACTGAAGCTTTCTTT.

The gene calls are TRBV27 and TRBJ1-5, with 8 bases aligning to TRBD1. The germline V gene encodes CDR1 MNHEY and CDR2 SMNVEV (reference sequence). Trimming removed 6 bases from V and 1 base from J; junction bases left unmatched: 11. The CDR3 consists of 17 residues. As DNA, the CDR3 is TGTGCCAGCAGAAGCGGGACAGGCTTAATGAGCAATCAGCCCCAGCATTTT. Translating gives CASRSGTGLMSNQPQHF.

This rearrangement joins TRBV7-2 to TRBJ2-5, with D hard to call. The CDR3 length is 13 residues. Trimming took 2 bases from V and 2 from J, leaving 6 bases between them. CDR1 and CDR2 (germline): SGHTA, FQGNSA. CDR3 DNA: TGTGCCAGCAGCTTAACCCGTCAAGAGACCCAGTACTTC. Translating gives CASSLTRQETQYF.

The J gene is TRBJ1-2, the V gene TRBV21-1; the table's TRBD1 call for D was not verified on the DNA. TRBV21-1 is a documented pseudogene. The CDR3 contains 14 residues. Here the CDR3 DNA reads TGTGCCAGCAGCAAATGGCAGGGGCCTAATGGCTACACCTTC. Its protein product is CASSKWQGPNGYTF.

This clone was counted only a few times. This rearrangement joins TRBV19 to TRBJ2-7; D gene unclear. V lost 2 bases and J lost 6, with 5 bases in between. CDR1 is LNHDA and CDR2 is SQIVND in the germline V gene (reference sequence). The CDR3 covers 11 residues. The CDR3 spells CASSIWGEQYF. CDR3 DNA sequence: TGTGCCAGTAGTATATGGGGCGAGCAGTACTTC. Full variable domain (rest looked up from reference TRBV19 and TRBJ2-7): DGGITQSPKYLFRKEGQNVTLSCEQNLNHDAMYWYRQDPGQGLRLIYYSQIVNDFQKGDIAEGYSVSREKKESFPLTVTSAQKNPTAFYLCASSIWGEQYFGPGTRLTVT.

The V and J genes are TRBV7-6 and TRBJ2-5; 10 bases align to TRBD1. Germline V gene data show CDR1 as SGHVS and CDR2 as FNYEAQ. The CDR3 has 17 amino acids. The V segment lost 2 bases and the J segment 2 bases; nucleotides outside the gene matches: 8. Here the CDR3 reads CASSLTPRDRGQETQYF. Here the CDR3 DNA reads TGTGCCAGCAGCTTAACCCCCCGGGACAGGGGACAAGAGACCCAGTACTTC.